This TCR beta chain is from a study of vaccination effects on CD4 cells after COVID-19. Across the whole study: Following the second dose by a median of 72 days, the post-vaccine samples were obtained.

Antigen-specific CD4+ T cell clonotypes were called by their expansion after viral peptide-pool culture in ViraFEST. Culture proceeded for about 11 days, and CD4+ T cells were then isolated. Each person got two doses of an mRNA SARS-CoV-2 vaccine, BNT162b2 or mRNA-1273. The CDR3 consists of 16 residues. V was clipped by 3 bases and J by 5 bases; unmatched bases: 9. CDR1 is KGHDR, CDR2 SFDVKD, per germline. Data came from immunoSEQ multiplex PCR; TCRdb stores just in-frame clones and leaves some out. The sample lists 80,000 to 95,000 clones, roughly 80% occurring once. This clone was counted once. Its antigen is undetermined. Broader study findings: Healthy vaccinees' vaccine-induced clones included only 1 of 255 that recognized common cold coronaviruses. Marked contraction was observed in infection-induced and vaccine-induced clones late after vaccination.

This sample comprised CD4+ T cells from PBMCs cultured with HCoV-OC43 spike peptides, obtained after COVID-19 vaccination. Documented subset: HCoV-OC43 spike overlapping peptide pool stimulation. This chain joins TRBV24-1 and TRBJ2-5; 9 bases match TRBD1. This clonotype was obtained from a human donor who received a COVID-19 vaccine. CDR3 DNA: TGTGCCACCAGTGATGCCCGACAGGGGGGACTGGAGACCCAGTACTTC. This gives the protein CATSDARQGGLETQYF.